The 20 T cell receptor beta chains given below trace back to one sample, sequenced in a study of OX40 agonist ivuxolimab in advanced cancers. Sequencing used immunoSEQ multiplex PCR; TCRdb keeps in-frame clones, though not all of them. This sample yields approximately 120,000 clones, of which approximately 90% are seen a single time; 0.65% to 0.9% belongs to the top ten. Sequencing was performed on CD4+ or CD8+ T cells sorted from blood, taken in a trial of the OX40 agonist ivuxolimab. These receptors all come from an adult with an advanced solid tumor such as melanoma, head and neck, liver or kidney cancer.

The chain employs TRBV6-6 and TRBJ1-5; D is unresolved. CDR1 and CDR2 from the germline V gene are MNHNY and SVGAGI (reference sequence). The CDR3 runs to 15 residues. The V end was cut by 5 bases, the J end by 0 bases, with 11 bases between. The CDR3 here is CASSMDRSSNQPQHF. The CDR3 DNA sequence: TGTGCCAGCAGTATGGATAGATCTAGCAATCAGCCCCAGCATTTT.

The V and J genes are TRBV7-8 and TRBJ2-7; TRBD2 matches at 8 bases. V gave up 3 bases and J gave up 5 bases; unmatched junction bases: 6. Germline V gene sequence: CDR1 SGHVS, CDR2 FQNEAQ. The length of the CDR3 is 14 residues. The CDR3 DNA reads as TGTGCCAGCAGCTTCGGGAGGGGCCCCAACGAGCAGTACTTC. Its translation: CASSFGRGPNEQYF.

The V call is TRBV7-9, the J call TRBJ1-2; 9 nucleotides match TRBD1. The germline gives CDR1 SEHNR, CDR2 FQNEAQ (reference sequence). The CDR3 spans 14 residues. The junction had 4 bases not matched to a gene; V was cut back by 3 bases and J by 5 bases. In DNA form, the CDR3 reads TGTGCCAGCAGCTTGGGACAGGGTGAATATGGCTACACCTTC. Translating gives CASSLGQGEYGYTF.

CDR3 protein: CASKRGRALAKNIQYF. CDR3 coding DNA: TGTGCCAGCAAACGCGGGAGGGCCCTCGCCAAAAACATTCAGTACTTC. The chain joins TRBV28 to TRBJ2-4; TRBD2 aligns across 9 bases. Germline CDR1 MDHEN, CDR2 SYDVKM. The CDR3 spans 16 residues. V gave up 7 bases and J gave up 1 base; unmatched junction bases: 8.

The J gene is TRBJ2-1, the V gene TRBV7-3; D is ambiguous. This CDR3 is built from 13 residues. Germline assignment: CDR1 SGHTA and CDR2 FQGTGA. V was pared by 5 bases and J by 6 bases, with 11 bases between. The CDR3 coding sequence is TGTGCCAGCAGCCCTCAGGCCGGCAATGAGCAGTTCTTC. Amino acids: CASSPQAGNEQFF.

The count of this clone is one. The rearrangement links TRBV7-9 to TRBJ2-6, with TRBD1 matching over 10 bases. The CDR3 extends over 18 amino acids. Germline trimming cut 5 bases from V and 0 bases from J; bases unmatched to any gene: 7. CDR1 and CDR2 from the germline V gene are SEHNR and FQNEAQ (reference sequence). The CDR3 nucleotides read TGTGCCAGCAGCGTGCCGGGACAGGGGTCCTCTGGGGCCAACGTCCTGACTTTC. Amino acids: CASSVPGQGSSGANVLTF.

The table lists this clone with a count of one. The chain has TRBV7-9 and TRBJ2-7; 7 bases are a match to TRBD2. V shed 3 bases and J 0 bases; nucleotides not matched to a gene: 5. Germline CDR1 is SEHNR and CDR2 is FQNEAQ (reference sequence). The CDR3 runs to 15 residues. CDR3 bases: TGTGCCAGCAGCTTTATATCGGGGGGCTCCTACGAGCAGTACTTC. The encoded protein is CASSFISGGSYEQYF.

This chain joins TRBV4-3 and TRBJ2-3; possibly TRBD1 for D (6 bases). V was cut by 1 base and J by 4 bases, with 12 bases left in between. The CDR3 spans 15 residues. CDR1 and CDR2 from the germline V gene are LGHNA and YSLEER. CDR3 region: CASSQVLGAADTQYF. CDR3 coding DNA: TGCGCCAGCAGCCAAGTCTTGGGGGCGGCAGATACGCAGTATTTT.

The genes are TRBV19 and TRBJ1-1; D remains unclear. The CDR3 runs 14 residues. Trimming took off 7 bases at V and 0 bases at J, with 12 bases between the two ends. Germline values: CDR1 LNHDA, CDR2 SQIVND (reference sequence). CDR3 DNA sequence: TGTGCCAGTAAGGTAGCCGGAATGAACACTGAAGCTTTCTTT. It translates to CASKVAGMNTEAFF.

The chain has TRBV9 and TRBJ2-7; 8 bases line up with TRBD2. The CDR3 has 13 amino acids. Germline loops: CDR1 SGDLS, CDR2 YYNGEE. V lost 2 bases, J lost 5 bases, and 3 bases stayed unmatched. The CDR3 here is CASSVSGSNEQYF. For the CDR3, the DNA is TGTGCCAGCAGCGTGAGCGGGAGCAACGAGCAGTACTTC.

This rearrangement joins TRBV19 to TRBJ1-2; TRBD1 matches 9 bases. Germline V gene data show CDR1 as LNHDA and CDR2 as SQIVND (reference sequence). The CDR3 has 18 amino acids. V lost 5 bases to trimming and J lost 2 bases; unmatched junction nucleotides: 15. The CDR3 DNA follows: TGTGCCAGTAGTCCGTCCGGGACAGGGAGACGGGCCAACTATGGCTACACCTTC. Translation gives CASSPSGTGRRANYGYTF.

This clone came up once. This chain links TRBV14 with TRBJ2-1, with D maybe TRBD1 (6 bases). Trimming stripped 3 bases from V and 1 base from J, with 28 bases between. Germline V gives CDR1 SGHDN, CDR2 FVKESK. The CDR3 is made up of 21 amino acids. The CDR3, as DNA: TGTGCCAGCAGCCACGAGCAACCGGGACATTTCTATACGGGATCCTACAATGAGCAGTTCTTC. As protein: CASSHEQPGHFYTGSYNEQFF.

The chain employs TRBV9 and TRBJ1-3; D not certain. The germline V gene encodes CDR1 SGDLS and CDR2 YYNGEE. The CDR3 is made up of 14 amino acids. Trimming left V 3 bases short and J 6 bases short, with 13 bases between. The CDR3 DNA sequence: TGTGCCAGCAGCGCCCAGGTGGACCAAAACACCATATATTTT. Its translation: CASSAQVDQNTIYF.

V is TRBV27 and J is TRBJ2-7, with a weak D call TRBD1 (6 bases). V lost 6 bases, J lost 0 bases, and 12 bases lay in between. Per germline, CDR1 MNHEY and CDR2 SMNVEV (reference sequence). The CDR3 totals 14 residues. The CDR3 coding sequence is TGTGCCAGCAGGGCACAGGGACGCTCCTACGAGCAGTACTTC. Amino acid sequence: CASRAQGRSYEQYF.

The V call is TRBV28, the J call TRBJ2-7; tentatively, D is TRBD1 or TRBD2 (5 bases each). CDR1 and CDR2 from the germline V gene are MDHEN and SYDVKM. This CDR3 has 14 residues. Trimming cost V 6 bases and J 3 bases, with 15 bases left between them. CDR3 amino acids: CASRPGHGGYEQYF. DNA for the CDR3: TGTGCCAGCAGGCCCGGGCATGGGGGCTACGAGCAGTACTTC.

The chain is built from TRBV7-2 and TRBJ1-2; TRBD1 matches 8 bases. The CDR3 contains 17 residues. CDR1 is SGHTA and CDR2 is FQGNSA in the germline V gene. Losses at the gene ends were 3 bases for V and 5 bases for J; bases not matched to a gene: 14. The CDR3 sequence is CASSFEPHGTGVYGYTF. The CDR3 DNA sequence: TGTGCCAGCAGCTTCGAACCCCACGGGACAGGCGTATATGGCTACACCTTC.

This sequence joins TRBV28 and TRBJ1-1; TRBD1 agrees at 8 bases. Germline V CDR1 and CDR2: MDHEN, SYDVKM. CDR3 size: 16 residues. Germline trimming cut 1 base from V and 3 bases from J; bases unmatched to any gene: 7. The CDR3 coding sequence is TGTGCCAGCAGTTTATTGCAGGGGGCGAGAGACACTGAAGCTTTCTTT. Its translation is CASSLLQGARDTEAFF.

CDR3 sequence (DNA): TGTGCCAGCAGTACCTACCTTGGGGGAGGTAGTGAAAAACTGTTTTTT. The encoded protein is CASSTYLGGGSEKLFF. V gene TRBV2 combines with J gene TRBJ1-4; maybe TRBD1 (5 bases). The germline gives CDR1 SNHLY, CDR2 FYNNEI. The CDR3 has 16 amino acids. V dropped 5 bases and J dropped 7 bases, with 20 bases sitting between them.

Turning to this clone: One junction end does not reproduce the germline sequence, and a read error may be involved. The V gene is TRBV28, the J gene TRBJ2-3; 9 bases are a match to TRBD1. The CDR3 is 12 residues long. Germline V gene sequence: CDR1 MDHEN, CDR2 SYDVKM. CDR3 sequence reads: CASSKDRGISHF. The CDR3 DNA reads TGTGCCAGCAGCAAGGACAGGGGCATCTCCCATTTT. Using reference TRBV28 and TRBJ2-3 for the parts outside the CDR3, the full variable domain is DVKVTQSSRYLVKRTGEKVFLECVQDMDHENMFWYRQDPGLGLRLIYFSYDVKMKEKGDIPEGYSVSREKKERFSLILESASTNQTSMYLCASSKDRGISHFGPGTRLTVL.

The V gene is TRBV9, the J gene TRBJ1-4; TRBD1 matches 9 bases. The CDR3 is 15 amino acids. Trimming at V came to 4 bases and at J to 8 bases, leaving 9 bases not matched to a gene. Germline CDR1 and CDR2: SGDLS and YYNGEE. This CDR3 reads CASSPRDRAYEKLFF. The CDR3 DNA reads TGTGCCAGCAGCCCCCGGGACAGGGCTTACGAAAAACTGTTTTTT.